The clone carrying this T cell receptor (beta chain) was observed a handful of times. The target antigen is unknown. The data were obtained in a study of T-cell reconstitution after alpha-beta-depleted transplantation in children. Preparation of the TCRbeta library used unique molecular identifiers. TCRdb redid the calling of the PCR reads with MiXCR, one entry per CDR3 protein. In the table there are fewer than 250,000 distinct CDR3 sequences, roughly 7.7% of which are singletons. Study observations and caveats: Surviving recipient cells, namely T cells and thymic progenitors, were the source of high day-60 TCRbeta diversity in some patients. Newly produced T cells mostly provided counts and TCRbeta diversity after one year, as hyperexpanded clones declined. At around two months after transplant, the alpha-beta T cells were reportedly derived from several hundred expanded clones that came from non-depleted graft cells.

Germline CDR1 reads ENHRY; CDR2 reads SYGVKD. The V end lost 6 bases, the J end lost 0 bases, and 9 bases lay between the germline ends. The CDR3 is 14 residues long. The sample consisted of PBMCs, mostly from graft donor cells, taken 180 days after TCRalphabeta/CD19-depleted stem cell transplant. The source of this sequence is a male patient aged 10 to 17 who had a stem cell transplant for acute lymphoblastic leukemia, so the T cells may come from the graft donor. This chain connects TRBV10-3 to TRBJ1-5; tentatively, D is TRBD1 (6 bases). The CDR3, as DNA: TGTGCCATCAGATCAGGGGTTAGCAATCAGCCCCAGCATTTT. This gives the protein CAIRSGVSNQPQHF.